This T cell receptor (beta chain) was profiled in a study of cytomegalovirus exposure and HLA in healthy donors. Study at large: For the 300 to 400 genotyped donors, roughly 81% fell within the Caucasian-associated ancestry cluster. Whole-study results and caveats: Most TCR sequences were uncommon, yet certain public TCRs appeared in many donors.

With regard to this clone: What it binds is unknown. At the DNA level, this CDR3 is encoded by other sequences in the same sample as well.

60 Vbeta and 13 Jbeta primers were used in PCR. Here immunoSEQ multiplex PCR was the method, and the copy in TCRdb shows in-frame clones only, minus some. In all, the sample yields about 150,000 clones. This CDR3 spans 11 amino acids. Germline V gene data show CDR1 as MNHEY and CDR2 as SVGAGI. V dropped 2 bases and J dropped 10 bases, with 6 bases sitting between them. V and J are TRBV6-5 and TRBJ2-1; D gene ambiguous. This TCR derives from a man younger than 40 in good health and CMV-seronegative. Sequencing was carried out using PBMCs. CDR3 sequence reads: CASSYLNEQFF. CDR3 DNA sequence: TGTGCCAGCAGTTACCTAAACGAGCAGTTCTTC.